This TCR beta chain was captured by sequencing in a study of blood T cell repertoires in COVID-19 (TCRdb year 2020). Concerning the study at large: Samples from collaborators originated in the United States, Italy and Spain and spanned both the acute and convalescent phases of COVID-19. The material from the prospective study consisted of cDNA or gDNA derived from T cells, B-cell-depleted T cells, or PBMCs. The dataset comprised deeply sampled blood TCRbeta repertoires from subjects exposed to, actively infected with, or recovered from COVID-19. The repertoires were released in a freely available public database meant as a resource for research on the immune response to SARS-CoV-2. The samples were drawn from two sources: the first 160 participants of the ongoing ImmuneRACE study, and 1,000 to 1,500 subjects contributed by 6 global collaborators. A de-identified subject ID, COVID-19 status, age in years and sex were almost always included in the sample metadata. Where HLA class I and class II types were available, the types were taken from metadata supplied by the sample provider, not from assay-based typing.

Summary of the overall study and its limitations: Clinical and demographic metadata were provided uncurated, with the amount varying by source and participant.

TCRbeta CDR3 regions were amplified from genomic DNA by means of the immunoSEQ Assay, a bias-controlled multiplex PCR. On the study's bioinformatics: The number of nucleated cells in each sample was estimated by amplification of reference gene primers within the assay. To quantify the absolute abundance of each unique TCRbeta CDR3 rearrangement, sequence reads were collapsed and filtered. For each sample, productive Simpson clonality was calculated as the square root of Simpson's diversity index over productive rearrangements. Imported from immuneACCESS, the table was reduced by TCRdb to in-frame sequences with V and J called. These copies leave out some clones; in studies compared against another copy, an unresolved V gene accounts for under half, and the cause of the remainder is not known. That table supplies the V and J calls and clone size; D and trimming were determined from the DNA. The sample table shows about 140,000 clones, and roughly 83% are seen once. The ten largest clonotypes hold about 5.2% of the sample.

Concerning this clone itself: Its binding antigen is unknown. Per-nucleotide qualities are absent, and no much larger clonotype sits a single base away.

CDR1 and CDR2, looked up from the germline V gene (reference sequence), are LNHDA and SQIVND. The CDR3, from cysteine to phenylalanine, totals 17 residues. Just CDR3 DNA is preserved here, 51 bases in frame from base 1. V loses 4 bases of germline sequence and J loses 0 bases, and the interval between the two ends is 13 bases. Enrolling through a virtual design, the prospective study's participants ranged in age from roughly 18 to 90 years and lived across 20 to 25 United States geographic areas. Cohort assignment in the prospective study relied on participant-reported clinical history from a screening survey and a study questionnaire. A participant counted as exposed if, within 2 weeks of entering the study, that participant had been in contact with someone who had a PCR-confirmed or clinician-diagnosed COVID-19 case. In the prospective study, whole blood, serum and a nasopharyngeal or oropharyngeal swab were collected from each participant by mobile phlebotomists. Prospective study participants could optionally give additional blood draws and questionnaires over an approximately two-month period. Before DNA extraction, prospective study blood samples were shipped either frozen or at room temperature.

This clonotype was obtained from a man in his 70s who had been exposed to COVID-19. Sequenced: PBMCs or T cells enriched from blood (not recorded which). The chain is encoded by TRBV19 joined to TRBJ1-6; the D segment cannot be called with confidence. Here is the DNA: TGTGCCAGTAGTAAAGAGGGAGTTCGCTCCTATAATTCACCCCTCCACTTT. The translation is CASSKEGVRSYNSPLHF. With all but the CDR3 taken from the reference TRBV19 and TRBJ1-6 genes, the full variable domain is: DGGITQSPKYLFRKEGQNVTLSCEQNLNHDAMYWYRQDPGQGLRLIYYSQIVNDFQKGDIAEGYSVSREKKESFPLTVTSAQKNPTAFYLCASSKEGVRSYNSPLHFGNGTRLTVT.